This TCR beta chain was obtained from a study of blood T cell repertoires in COVID-19. The data were produced by immunoSEQ multiplex PCR, yet TCRdb's version contains in-frame clones alone and is incomplete. The sample contains fewer than 250,000 clones, approximately 87% of which appear only once. This clone was counted a single time. The V gene's germline CDR1 is SGDLS and CDR2 YYNGEE. V was shortened by 0 bases and J by 7 bases, with 10 bases between the two germline ends. The CDR3 length is 13 residues. The chain links TRBV9 to TRBJ1-2; D unclear. The TCR comes from a woman between 50 and 59 years old with acute or convalescent COVID-19. Specimen: peripheral blood. The CDR3: CASSVARGGGYTF. The CDR3 coding sequence is TGTGCCAGCAGCGTAGCCCGGGGAGGTGGCTACACCTTC.